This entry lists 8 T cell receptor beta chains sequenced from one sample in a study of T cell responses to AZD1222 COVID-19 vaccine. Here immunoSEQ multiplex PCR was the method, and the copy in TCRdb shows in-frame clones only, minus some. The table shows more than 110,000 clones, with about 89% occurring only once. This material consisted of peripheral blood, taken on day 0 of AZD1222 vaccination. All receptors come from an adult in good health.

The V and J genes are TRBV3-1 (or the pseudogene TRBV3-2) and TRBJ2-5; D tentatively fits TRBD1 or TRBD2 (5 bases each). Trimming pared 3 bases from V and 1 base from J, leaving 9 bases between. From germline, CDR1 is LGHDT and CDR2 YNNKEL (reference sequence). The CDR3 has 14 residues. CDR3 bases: TGTGCCAGCAGCCACTGGGACCTCCAAGAGACCCAGTACTTC. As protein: CASSHWDLQETQYF.

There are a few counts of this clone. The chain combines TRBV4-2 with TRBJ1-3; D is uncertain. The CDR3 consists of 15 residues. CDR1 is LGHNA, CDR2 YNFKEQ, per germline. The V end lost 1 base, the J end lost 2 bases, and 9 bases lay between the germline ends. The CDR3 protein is CASSQVLDPGNTIYF. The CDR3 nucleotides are TGTGCCAGCAGCCAAGTCCTAGATCCTGGAAACACCATATATTTT.

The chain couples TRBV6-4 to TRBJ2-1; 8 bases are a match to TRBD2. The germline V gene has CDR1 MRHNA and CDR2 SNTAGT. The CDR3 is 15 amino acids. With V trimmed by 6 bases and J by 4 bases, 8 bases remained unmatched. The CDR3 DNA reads TGTGCCAGCAGCAGCTCTAGCGGGCCTTACAATGAGCAGTTCTTC. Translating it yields CASSSSSGPYNEQFF.

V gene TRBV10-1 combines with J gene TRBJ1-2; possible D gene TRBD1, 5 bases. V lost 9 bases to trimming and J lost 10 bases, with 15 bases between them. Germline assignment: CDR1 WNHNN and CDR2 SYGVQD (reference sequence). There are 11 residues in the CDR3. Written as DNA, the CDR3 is TGCGCCAGAACGGGACTCTCGATCTACACCTTC. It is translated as CARTGLSIYTF.

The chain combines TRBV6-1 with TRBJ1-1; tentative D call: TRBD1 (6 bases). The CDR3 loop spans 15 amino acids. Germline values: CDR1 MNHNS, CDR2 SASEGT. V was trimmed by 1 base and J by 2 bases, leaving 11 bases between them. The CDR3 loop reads CASSEGGGLNTEAFF. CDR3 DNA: TGTGCCAGCAGTGAAGGAGGGGGGTTAAACACTGAAGCTTTCTTT.

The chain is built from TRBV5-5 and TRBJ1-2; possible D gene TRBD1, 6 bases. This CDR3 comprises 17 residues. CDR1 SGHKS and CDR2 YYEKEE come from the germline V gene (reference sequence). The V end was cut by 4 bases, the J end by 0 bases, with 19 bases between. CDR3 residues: CASSPGQSPGANYGYTF. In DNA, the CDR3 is TGTGCCAGCAGCCCCGGACAGTCACCGGGAGCTAACTATGGCTACACCTTC.

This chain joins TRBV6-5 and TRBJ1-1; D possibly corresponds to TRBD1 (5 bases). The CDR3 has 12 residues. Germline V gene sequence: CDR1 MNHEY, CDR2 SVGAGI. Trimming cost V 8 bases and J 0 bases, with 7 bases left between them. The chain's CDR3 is CASGGLNTEAFF. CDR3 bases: TGTGCCAGCGGGGGGTTGAACACTGAAGCTTTCTTT.

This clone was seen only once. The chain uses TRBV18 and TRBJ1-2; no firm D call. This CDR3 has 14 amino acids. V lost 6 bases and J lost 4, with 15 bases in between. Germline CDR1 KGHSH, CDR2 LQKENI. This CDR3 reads CASSPARDGYGYTF. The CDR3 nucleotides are TGTGCCAGCTCTCCGGCGAGGGATGGCTATGGCTACACCTTC.